This T cell receptor (beta chain) derives from a study of T cell repertoires in cytomegalovirus infection. Study at large: Public TCR beta signatures provided an indication of both CMV infection and a matching HLA type.

TCRdb ran MiXCR on the reads and lists one entry per CDR3 protein. The sample lists hundreds of thousands of distinct CDR3 sequences; 17% were seen once. Germline CDR1 and CDR2: SGHDT and YYEEEE. Trimming shortened V by 7 bases and J by 12 bases, and 13 bases separated the two germline ends. This CDR3 comprises 10 residues. Study-wide results and limits: Public TCR beta family frequency separated CMV-and-HLA carriers, including in an independent cohort. Predominance within the ex vivo response was attributable to HLA-C-restricted CMV-specific TCR beta clonotypes.

There are a few counts of this clonotype. What it binds is unknown. This receptor was identified in a human donor in good health (CMV status not recorded). Some clones in this sample may be carry-over from other donors' samples. The genes are TRBV5-6 and TRBJ2-5; D could derive from TRBD1 or TRBD2 (5 bases each). Sequencing used PBMCs. This chain's CDR3 is CASGEGQEYF. Written as DNA, the CDR3 is TGTGCCAGCGGAGAGGGGCAGGAGTACTTC.